The next 14 T cell receptor beta chains were all read from a single sample in a study of Ad26.COV2.S vaccination and SARS-CoV-2 variants (dated by TCRdb to the early 2020s). The sample's treatment or condition label is to be understood as: roughly 20 received Ad26.COV2.S at low or high dose, single or two shots; five or six received placebo; per-sample allocation not given. Repertoires of vaccine and placebo recipients were sequenced from samples collected on day 63 after the first injection. Library preparation used the immunoSEQ multiplex PCR assay. In its TCRdb copy, this immuneACCESS table keeps in-frame sequences only and misses some clones. Where compared with another copy, unresolved V genes explain less than half of these, and the others have no known cause. For this sample the table gives 250,000 or so clones, of which roughly 87% were detected only once. The ten top clones hold less than 3.5% of the sample.

Specimen: peripheral blood, collected in a trial of Ad26.COV2.S vaccine versus placebo. Every receptor here comes from a person aged 18 to 59 who received the Ad26.COV2.S COVID-19 vaccine or a placebo.

The J gene is TRBJ1-6, the V gene TRBV21-1; the listed D gene, TRBD1, was not tested against the DNA. TRBV21-1 is termed a pseudogene. There are 17 residues in the CDR3. The CDR3 loop is CASSTASSGTGVSPLHF. DNA for the CDR3: TGTGCCAGCAGCACAGCATCTTCCGGGACAGGGGTGTCACCCCTCCACTTT.

This chain uses TRBV7-2 with TRBJ2-1, with 9 bases identical to TRBD2. The CDR3 spans 17 residues. Germline V gives CDR1 SGHTA, CDR2 FQGNSA. Germline trimming cut 1 base from V and 7 bases from J; bases unmatched to any gene: 11. Here the CDR3 DNA reads TGTGCCAGCAGCTTAGTGTCTAGCGGGGTTCTGAGAAATGAGCAGTTCTTC. It yields the protein CASSLVSSGVLRNEQFF.

The J gene is TRBJ2-4, the V gene TRBV7-9, with 9 bases that match TRBD1. CDR1 SEHNR and CDR2 FQNEAQ come from the germline V gene (reference sequence). CDR3 length equals 17 residues. V dropped 0 bases and J dropped 6; count of bases not matched to a gene: 9. CDR3 nucleotides: TGTGCCAGCAGCTTAGCGCCCGGGACAGGGAAGACAAACATTCAGTACTTC. Encoded protein: CASSLAPGTGKTNIQYF.

The rearrangement uses TRBV7-2 and TRBJ1-3; TRBD1 might be the D (5 bases). The CDR3 has 15 amino acids. Germline V gene sequence: CDR1 SGHTA, CDR2 FQGNSA. Trimming took 0 bases from V and 0 from J, leaving 6 bases between them. The CDR3 sequence: CASSLAGTSGNTIYF. In DNA, the CDR3 is TGTGCCAGCAGCTTAGCAGGGACCTCTGGAAACACCATATATTTT.

V and J are TRBV6-5 and TRBJ1-2; 8 bases match TRBD1. There are 14 residues in the CDR3. The trim removed 9 bases at V and 3 bases at J, leaving 9 bases unmatched. Germline assignment: CDR1 MNHEY and CDR2 SVGAGI. DNA for the CDR3: TGTGCCAGTAGCACTCGACAGGGGTACTATGGCTACACCTTC. Its protein is CASSTRQGYYGYTF.

The chain combines TRBV4-3 with TRBJ2-2; the match to TRBD2 covers 7 bases. Germline trimming cut 0 bases from V and 1 base from J; bases unmatched to any gene: 5. The germline gives CDR1 LGHNA, CDR2 YSLEER. The CDR3 extends over 17 amino acids. The CDR3 bases are TGCGCCAGCAGCCAAGATAGGACGGGGGGGAACACCGGGGAGCTGTTTTTT. Residues: CASSQDRTGGNTGELFF.

J is TRBJ1-1 and V is TRBV30; D unclear. Germline assignment: CDR1 GTSNPN and CDR2 SVGIG (reference sequence). There are 14 residues in the CDR3. Between the trimmed V and J ends, which lost 2 bases and 2 bases, there was a span of 12 bases. The CDR3 DNA is TGTGCCTGGAGTTGGGGTGGCAGCAACACTGAAGCTTTCTTT. Its translation is CAWSWGGSNTEAFF.

This clone was seen a single time. The rearrangement uses TRBV19 and TRBJ2-7; 13 bases fit TRBD2. Trimming at V came to 6 bases and at J to 2 bases, leaving 4 bases not matched to a gene. There are 15 residues in the CDR3. Germline CDR1 is LNHDA and CDR2 is SQIVND (reference sequence). DNA for the CDR3: TGTGCCAGTAGCCAACTAGCGGGAGGGGCCTACGAGCAGTACGTC. Its translation is CASSQLAGGAYEQYV.

The chain recombines TRBV9 with TRBJ2-7; D could derive from TRBD1 or TRBD2 (5 bases each). This CDR3 region has 12 residues. The germline V gene encodes CDR1 SGDLS and CDR2 YYNGEE. Trimming shortened V by 3 bases and J by 6 bases, and 10 bases separated the two germline ends. CDR3 region: CASSEGSSEQYF. DNA of the CDR3: TGTGCCAGCAGCGAGGGGAGCAGCGAGCAGTACTTC.

V and J are TRBV11-2 and TRBJ2-2; D not resolved. Germline assignment: CDR1 SGHAT and CDR2 FQNNGV. Trimming removed 4 bases from V and 1 base from J, with 10 bases in between. This CDR3 contains 15 residues. The CDR3 DNA is TGTGCCAGCAGCTCCAGTGTTGGGAACACCGGGGAGCTGTTTTTT. Encoded protein: CASSSSVGNTGELFF. Supplemented by reference TRBV11-2 and TRBJ2-2, the full variable domain reads EAGVAQSPRYKIIEKRQSVAFWCNPISGHATLYWYQQILGQGPKLLIQFQNNGVVDDSQLPKDRFSAERLKGVDSTLKIQPAKLEDSAVYLCASSSSVGNTGELFFGEGSRLTVL.

This clone was recorded at least ten times. V and J are TRBV5-6 and TRBJ1-2, with 9 nucleotides matching TRBD1. The V gene end was trimmed by 3 bases and the J gene end by 4 bases; junction bases not matched to a gene: 4. CDR3 length: 14 residues. Germline loops: CDR1 SGHDT, CDR2 YYEEEE. CDR3 sequence reads: CASSSGDRVYGYTF. CDR3 in DNA: TGTGCCAGCAGCTCAGGGGACAGGGTCTATGGCTACACCTTC.

The chain carries TRBV9 and TRBJ2-2, with D uncertain. The CDR3 has 17 residues. Germline lookup yields CDR1 SGDLS and CDR2 YYNGEE. The V end lost 3 bases, the J end lost 3 bases, and 18 bases lay between the germline ends. In DNA form, the CDR3 reads TGTGCCAGCAGCGCCACCACCGGGCCAGACTACACCGGGGAGCTGTTTTTT. It specifies CASSATTGPDYTGELFF.

V and J are TRBV12-3 or TRBV12-4 and TRBJ1-1; no clear D. The CDR3 totals 12 residues. Trimming pared 6 bases from V and 5 bases from J, leaving 10 bases between. The CDR3 here is CASSRRWTEAFF. CDR3 coding DNA: TGTGCCAGCAGCCGCCGTTGGACTGAAGCTTTCTTT.

The chain carries TRBV5-5 and TRBJ1-5; unclear D gene. V lost 2 bases and J lost 2, with 11 bases in between. This CDR3 is 15 amino acids long. Germline CDR1 SGHKS, CDR2 YYEKEE (reference sequence). The CDR3 region is CASSFYGFGNQPQHF. The CDR3 nucleotides read TGTGCCAGCAGCTTCTACGGGTTTGGCAATCAGCCCCAGCATTTT.